The next 21 T cell receptor beta chains were all read from a single sample in a study of cytomegalovirus exposure and HLA in healthy donors. Assay used: immunoSEQ multiplex PCR; TCRdb lists only in-frame clones, some missing. Among under 250,000 clones, 87% were seen once, and the ten largest hold more than 10%. Sequencing input: PBMCs. Every receptor here comes from a young man in good health and CMV-seropositive.

The J gene is TRBJ1-1, the V gene TRBV2, with TRBD1 identical over 7 bases. Germline values: CDR1 SNHLY, CDR2 FYNNEI. The CDR3 consists of 14 residues. After removal of 1 base from V and 3 bases from J, the junction contained 2 bases not matched to a gene. The CDR3 here is CASSEEGADTEAFF. The CDR3 region has the DNA TGTGCCAGCAGTGAAGAGGGGGCGGACACTGAAGCTTTCTTT.

The chain joins TRBV7-2 to TRBJ2-1; D is unresolved. The CDR3 runs 14 residues. In germline, CDR1 is SGHTA, CDR2 FQGNSA. Trimming shortened V by 1 base and J by 9 bases, and 13 bases separated the two germline ends. The CDR3 bases are TGTGCCAGCAGCTTAGACGGTGTTCGAACTGAGCAGTTCTTC. It translates to CASSLDGVRTEQFF.

The J gene is TRBJ1-5, the V gene TRBV6-5; no clear D. Trimming shortened V by 2 bases and J by 1 base, and 9 bases separated the two germline ends. Germline V gene sequence: CDR1 MNHEY, CDR2 SVGAGI. The CDR3 sequence is 15 residues long. The CDR3 region is CASSYAMGSNQPQHF. The CDR3 nucleotides are TGTGCCAGCAGTTACGCGATGGGAAGCAATCAGCCCCAGCATTTT.

J is TRBJ1-3 and V is TRBV2; the D is unclear. The germline CDR1 and CDR2 sequences are SNHLY and FYNNEI. V lost 7 bases and J lost 5, with 15 bases in between. This CDR3 has 14 amino acids. This chain's CDR3 is CASTGGRLRNTIYF. The DNA for the CDR3 is TGTGCCAGCACCGGAGGCAGGCTAAGAAACACCATATATTTT.

The rearrangement joins TRBV5-4 to TRBJ2-6; no clear D. The CDR3 is 15 amino acids. V gave up 4 bases and J gave up 4 bases, with 12 bases separating them. CDR1 and CDR2 from the germline V gene are SGHNT and YYREEE (reference sequence). CDR3 loop: CASSSRLLGANVLTF. The CDR3 DNA follows: TGTGCCAGCAGCAGCAGGCTTTTGGGGGCCAACGTCCTGACTTTC.

This clone was counted a few times. The genes are TRBV6-5 and TRBJ1-1; possible D gene TRBD1, 5 bases. Germline V lookup: CDR1 MNHEY, CDR2 SVGAGI. This CDR3 is 13 amino acids long. Trimming stripped 10 bases from V and 0 bases from J, with 12 bases between. CDR3 sequence reads: CATTGQLNTEAFF. CDR3 in DNA: TGTGCCACCACGGGGCAGTTGAACACTGAAGCTTTCTTT.

This chain links TRBV7-2 with TRBJ2-5; D uncertain. The germline V and J ends were trimmed by 4 bases and 10 bases, with 13 bases remaining between them. The length of the CDR3 is 12 residues. Per the germline V gene, CDR1 is SGHTA and CDR2 is FQGNSA. The DNA for the CDR3 is TGTGCCAGCAGCTCCTCCGCGCGTGGCCAGTACTTC. This translates into CASSSSARGQYF.

The chain is built from TRBV4-1 and TRBJ2-1; 10 bases are shared with TRBD1. After removal of 1 base from V and 2 bases from J, the junction contained 5 bases not matched to a gene. This CDR3 is 17 amino acids long. Germline V CDR1 and CDR2: MGHRA, YSYEKL. DNA of the CDR3: TGCGCCAGCAGCCAAGTCCTAGGGACAGGGGCCTACAATGAGCAGTTCTTC. Protein product: CASSQVLGTGAYNEQFF.

The chain combines TRBV30 with TRBJ2-1; 11 bases are shared with TRBD2. Germline-derived CDR1 and CDR2 are GTSNPN and SVGIG (reference sequence). The CDR3 is 16 residues long. V lost 2 bases and J lost 4; bases outside the gene matches: 7. As DNA, the CDR3 is TGTGCCTGGAGTATCGGGACTAGCGGCTTTTACAATGAGCAGTTCTTC. It specifies CAWSIGTSGFYNEQFF.

This clone was recorded at least ten times. The chain is built from TRBV7-9 and TRBJ1-2, with D possibly matching TRBD1 (6 bases). CDR1 SEHNR and CDR2 FQNEAQ come from the germline V gene (reference sequence). V lost 5 bases and J 1 base, leaving 20 bases between the germline ends. The CDR3 is 17 residues long. CDR3 DNA: TGTGCCAGCAGCCCGAGACTGTTGGACAGCAATAACTATGGCTACACCTTC. This encodes CASSPRLLDSNNYGYTF.

This clone occurred a few times. The J gene is TRBJ1-2, the V gene TRBV2; 9 nucleotides match TRBD1. The germline CDR1 and CDR2 sequences are SNHLY and FYNNEI. The CDR3 has 13 residues. J lost 7 bases, V lost 6 bases, and 6 bases had no gene match. This chain's CDR3 is CASRPQGAVGYTF. The CDR3 DNA reads TGTGCCAGCAGGCCACAGGGGGCAGTTGGCTACACCTTC.

The gene calls are TRBV2 and TRBJ1-5; D is perhaps TRBD1 (6 bases). Trimming shortened V by 7 bases and J by 0 bases, and 7 bases separated the two germline ends. This CDR3 comprises 13 residues. Germline CDR1 SNHLY, CDR2 FYNNEI. CDR3 DNA: TGTGCCAGCATGGACAGTAGCAATCAGCCCCAGCATTTT. This gives the protein CASMDSSNQPQHF. Drawing the rest from reference TRBV2 and TRBJ1-5, the complete variable domain is EPEVTQTPSHQVTQMGQEVILRCVPISNHLYFYWYRQILGQKVEFLVSFYNNEISEKSEIFDDQFSVERPDGSNFTLKIRSTKLEDSAMYFCASMDSSNQPQHFGDGTRLSIL.

The J gene is TRBJ2-7, the V gene TRBV11-2, with TRBD2 identical over 13 bases. The CDR3 length is 14 residues. The ends lost 2 bases at V and 6 bases at J; junction bases unmatched: 1. Germline V gene data show CDR1 as SGHAT and CDR2 as FQNNGV. Here the CDR3 reads CASSLTSGRAEQYF. CDR3 sequence (DNA): TGTGCCAGCAGCTTAACTAGCGGGAGGGCCGAGCAGTACTTC. Looking up the rest from reference TRBV11-2 and TRBJ2-7 gives the full variable domain: EAGVAQSPRYKIIEKRQSVAFWCNPISGHATLYWYQQILGQGPKLLIQFQNNGVVDDSQLPKDRFSAERLKGVDSTLKIQPAKLEDSAVYLCASSLTSGRAEQYFGPGTRLTVT.

The CDR3, as DNA: TGTGCCAGCAGTTTACGGGGGGCGCAGGGCTACACCTTC. This sequence encodes CASSLRGAQGYTF. The J gene is TRBJ1-2, the V gene TRBV27; maybe TRBD1 (6 bases). CDR1 and CDR2 (germline): MNHEY, SMNVEV (reference sequence). V was clipped by 2 bases and J by 8 bases, with 12 bases between them. CDR3 length: 13 amino acids.

The chain joins TRBV5-6 to TRBJ2-7; D is ambiguous. V dropped 6 bases and J dropped 3 bases, with 13 bases sitting between them. The CDR3 has 13 amino acids. Germline V gene sequence: CDR1 SGHDT, CDR2 YYEEEE. The CDR3 protein is CASKQTFFYEQYF. CDR3 DNA sequence: TGTGCCAGCAAACAGACTTTTTTCTACGAGCAGTACTTC.

The CDR3, as DNA: TGTGCCAGCGTCGGCACTAGCGGGGTATTGAGGCAGTTCTTC. It specifies CASVGTSGVLRQFF. V is TRBV7-9 and J is TRBJ2-1; the match to TRBD2 covers 10 bases. V shed 8 bases, J shed 12 bases, and the junction held 13 bases outside the gene matches. From germline, CDR1 is SEHNR and CDR2 FQNEAQ (reference sequence). CDR3 length: 14 residues.

CDR3 loop: CASSPQEYSNQPQHF. As DNA, the CDR3 is TGTGCCAGTAGCCCGCAAGAGTATAGCAATCAGCCCCAGCATTTT. The rearrangement uses TRBV19 and TRBJ1-5, with D uncertain. From germline, CDR1 is LNHDA and CDR2 SQIVND (reference sequence). V was pared by 6 bases and J by 0 bases, with 12 bases between. CDR3 length: 15 amino acids.

The chain links TRBV10-3 to TRBJ2-2; D gene uncertain. CDR1 is ENHRY, CDR2 SYGVKD, per germline. The V and J ends lost 4 bases and 6 bases respectively, with 6 bases between them. This CDR3 has 12 amino acids. The CDR3: CAISGGPGELFF. CDR3 DNA: TGTGCCATCAGTGGGGGTCCCGGGGAGCTGTTTTTT.

This chain connects TRBV9 to TRBJ1-1; D ambiguous. Germline V gene data show CDR1 as SGDLS and CDR2 as YYNGEE. The V end lost 0 bases, the J end lost 1 base, and 4 bases lay between the germline ends. CDR3 size: 13 residues. The CDR3 is CASSVEPNTEAFF. The CDR3 nucleotides are TGTGCCAGCAGCGTAGAACCGAACACTGAAGCTTTCTTT.

This clone came up once. The J gene is TRBJ2-7, the V gene TRBV6-5; D not resolved. Between the trimmed V and J ends, which lost 6 bases and 0 bases, there was a span of 15 bases. Germline CDR1 reads MNHEY; CDR2 reads SVGAGI. This CDR3 is built from 15 residues. The CDR3 DNA reads as TGTGCCAGCAGGCTCAGTGCCGTGGGCTCCTACGAGCAGTACTTC. Its translation: CASRLSAVGSYEQYF.

This clone has only one observation. This chain uses TRBV6-4 with TRBJ2-1; D gene unclear. Germline assignment: CDR1 MRHNA and CDR2 SNTAGT. The CDR3 length is 13 residues. The ends were cut back, 0 bases at V and 10 bases at J, with 10 bases in the middle. The DNA for the CDR3 is TGTGCCAGCAGTGACTCTACGGTGGACGAGCAGTTCTTC. This sequence encodes CASSDSTVDEQFF.